The rows below give T cell receptor beta chains drawn from one sample of a study of cytomegalovirus exposure and HLA in healthy donors. The repertoire was sequenced with immunoSEQ multiplex PCR; TCRdb's copy has only in-frame clones and lacks some. This table holds about 160,000 clones, about 78% found once. The specimen was PBMCs. The origin of the receptors is a male donor in good health and CMV-seronegative. CDR3s include the opening cysteine and the closing phenylalanine or tryptophan. Each record gives: clone size, J gene, D gene, V gene, CDR3 protein, CDR3 DNA. The D gene is left open where the match is weak. Part of the rows lack a size; the others show once, few, many or a class for expanded clones.

-,TRBJ1-5,TRBD1,TRBV6-5,CASSLTGYSNQPQHF,TGTGCCAGCAGTCTGACAGGGTATAGCAATCAGCCCCAGCATTTT
-,TRBJ2-1,TRBD1,TRBV9,CASSVAMTGGFYNEQFF,TGTGCCAGCAGCGTAGCTATGACAGGGGGCTTCTACAATGAGCAGTTCTTC
once,TRBJ2-7,-,TRBV6-4,CASSDSGGFMMHPYEQYF,TGTGCCAGCAGTGACTCTGGCGGGTTTATGATGCACCCCTACGAGCAGTACTTC
-,TRBJ1-2,TRBD1,TRBV28,CASRPTGAGEGYTF,TGTGCCAGCAGACCCACAGGGGCAGGTGAGGGCTACACCTTC
-,TRBJ1-4,TRBD1,TRBV5-1,CASSLSPTGDEKLFF,TGCGCCAGCAGCTTATCCCCCACAGGGGATGAAAAACTGTTTTTT
-,TRBJ2-1,-,TRBV28,CASSSARTGFANEQFF,TGTGCCAGCAGTTCCGCTCGTACAGGGTTTGCCAATGAGCAGTTCTTC
-,TRBJ1-1,TRBD1,TRBV25-1,CATRGPGTVNTEAFF,TGTGCCACAAGAGGCCCCGGGACAGTGAACACTGAAGCTTTCTTT
-,TRBJ2-1,-,TRBV7-2,CASSPGNSYNEQFF,TGTGCCAGCAGCCCCGGGAACTCCTACAATGAGCAGTTCTTC
once,TRBJ2-7,TRBD1,TRBV15,CATSIRQGDEQYF,TGTGCCACCAGCATAAGACAGGGGGACGAGCAGTACTTC
-,TRBJ1-1,TRBD1,TRBV4-3,CASSQMDRGDTEAFF,TGCGCCAGCAGCCAAATGGACAGGGGTGATACTGAAGCTTTCTTT
-,TRBJ2-6,-,TRBV4-2,CASSQEFAGLSSGANVLTF,TGTGCCAGCAGCCAAGAGTTCGCAGGGTTAAGCTCTGGGGCCAACGTCCTGACTTTC
-,TRBJ1-1,TRBD1,TRBV7-9,CASSLQGARTEAFF,TGTGCCAGCAGCTTACAGGGGGCGCGCACTGAAGCTTTCTTT
-,TRBJ1-1,-,TRBV7-2,CASSLQGLNTEAFF,TGTGCCAGCAGTTTACAGGGCCTGAACACTGAAGCTTTCTTT
-,TRBJ2-5,TRBD2,TRBV7-8,CASSLGATSWETQYF,TGTGCCAGCAGCTTAGGGGCGACTAGCTGGGAGACCCAGTACTTC
-,TRBJ1-5,-,TRBV5-5,CASSLGWGGNSPQHF,TGTGCCAGCAGCCTTGGGTGGGGGGGGAACAGCCCCCAGCATTTT
-,TRBJ1-2,-,TRBV5-1,CASSLQDSYGYTF,TGCGCCAGCAGCCTCCAGGACAGCTATGGCTACACCTTC
-,TRBJ2-4,TRBD1,TRBV6-6,CASTYRGNIQYF,TGTGCCAGCACTTACAGGGGAAACATTCAGTACTTC
-,TRBJ2-3,-,TRBV4-3,CASSQDRASRLTDTQYF,TGCGCCAGCAGCCAAGATAGGGCTAGCCGACTCACAGATACGCAGTATTTT
-,TRBJ2-6,-,TRBV15,CATSRGQNSGANVLTF,TGTGCCACCAGCAGAGGGCAGAACTCTGGGGCCAACGTCCTGACTTTC
-,TRBJ2-7,-,TRBV5-1,CASSLAAGLSIHEQYF,TGCGCCAGCAGCCTCGCGGCAGGGTTATCCATCCACGAGCAGTACTTC
-,TRBJ1-1,-,TRBV6-5,CASSGRGGASTEAFF,TGTGCCAGCAGCGGGCGGGGGGGGGCCAGCACTGAAGCTTTCTTT
-,TRBJ2-5,-,TRBV30,CAWSVPQGPQETQYF,TGTGCCTGGAGTGTACCCCAGGGGCCCCAAGAGACCCAGTACTTC